The entry below gives a single TCR beta chain sequence along with its context. This clone turned up a few times. Its antigen specificity is not known. No base-level quality is on record; no much larger clone is a single base apart. The meaning of the sample's time point label: about 28 days (+/-7) after the second vaccine dose. Because spike-specific TCR depth and breadth did not differ between the two schedules, AZD1222 recipients who got a second dose at roughly 4 weeks were pooled with those who got a second dose at roughly 12 weeks. Samples from vaccinated people were obtained from the UK trials COV001 and COV002, which included a single-blind randomized controlled phase 2/3 trial of AZD1222 (ChAdOx1 nCoV-19) in healthy adults. Trial participant PBMC samples were collected at day 0 and day 28 after the second dose for TCRbeta chain sequencing. The CDR3 regions of human TCRbeta chains were analyzed by immunosequencing. Per the authors' processing: Repertoire TCRs were checked for matches against a reference library of SARS-CoV-2-specific TCRs that had been generated using the MIRA antigen-specificity platform. Breadth was defined as the fraction of unique TCRs that were SARS-CoV-2-associated. Depth was defined as the fraction of total T cells that were SARS-CoV-2-associated. Using the MIRA data, each spike-specific TCR was mapped to the spike region that the TCR reacts to and placed in a CD4 or CD8 class. Log10-transformed breadth and depth values were compared by one-way ANOVA with Sidak's multiple comparisons tests. The table comes from immuneACCESS by way of TCRdb, which keeps in-frame sequences with V and J called. Part of the clones is missing from these tables; in studies checked, under half for an unresolved V gene and the rest for unknown reasons. The DNA was the basis for D and trimming; V, J and clone size are from that table. This sample comprises some 200,000 clones, around 89% of them detected only once. The leading ten clones occupy 25% to 30% of the sample.

The germline V gene sets CDR1 to SGHTA and CDR2 to FQGNSA. Germline trimming amounts to 6 bases on V and 4 bases on J, with 6 as the count of junction bases outside the gene matches. Taken from cysteine to phenylalanine, the CDR3 has 15 residues. Only the CDR3 portion is preserved as DNA: 45 bases, with reading frame beginning at the first base. This sample was included in a study of T cell responses to AZD1222 COVID-19 vaccine (dated by TCRdb to 2020 to 2023). The study in broad terms: TCR sequencing covered roughly 230 trial participants: some 210 given two doses of AZD1222 and about 26 given two doses of MenACWY control vaccine. Trial participants were enrolled by age into subgroups of 18-55, 56-69 and 70-plus years, and roughly 150, 30 and 60 TCR-sequenced participants, respectively, were included in these subgroups.

Overall results and qualifications from the work: Only a handful of AZD1222 recipients were SARS-CoV-2 seropositive at baseline, limiting conclusions about previously exposed vaccinees. The 56-69-year group was small, and its depth increase did not reach significance, likely because of low power. The vaccine-associated CD4 TCRs covered the entire spike protein, and the dominant responses fell in regions 160-218 and 743-854. Reportedly, close to half of the unique spike-specific TCRs recognized epitopes lying outside the regions that are mutated in the B.1.351 and B.1.1.7 variants. After two AZD1222 doses, both the breadth and the depth of spike-specific TCRs were significantly higher than at day 0 and than in MenACWY recipients. Most participants were white British and females outnumbered males, and the authors suggested that clonal diversity may have been underestimated. Because no day 14 peak-response samples were available, the repertoires could be characterized only after the peak T cell response.

The sequenced sample was peripheral blood, obtained 28 days after the second AZD1222 dose. The chain is encoded by TRBV7-2 joined to TRBJ2-7, with 13 bases matching TRBD2. The TCR comes from an adult who received the AZD1222 COVID-19 vaccine. CDR3 protein: CASSPPGLAGYEQYF. The nucleotide sequence is given as TGTGCCAGCAGTCCCCCGGGACTAGCGGGGTACGAGCAGTACTTC.